This T cell receptor beta chain originates from a study of cytomegalovirus exposure and HLA in healthy donors (dated by TCRdb to 2016 to 2017). About the study as a whole: According to an earlier analysis of 587 of the donors, 150 million to 200 million T cells yielded 120 million or so unique TCR beta sequences and about 280 Gb of sequence data. About 280 gigabases of sequencing data and 78 million or so unique TCR sequences were included in an early release covering 500 to 750 HLA-typed donors. Of the 300 to 400 genotyped donors, over 65% fell in the genetic ancestry cluster associated with self-reported Caucasian donors. The study aimed to test whether cataloging public T cell receptors could reveal signatures of past pathogen exposure. The T cell repertoires of some 700 subjects were profiled by immunosequencing and related to cytomegalovirus serostatus. In addition to the first cohort of several hundred subjects, a separate validation cohort of approximately 130 different subjects was used. To predict cytomegalovirus infection status, the study combined high-throughput TCR immunosequencing, statistical association of individual TCRs with disease status, and machine learning. A later analysis re-examined previously published TCR beta repertoires from about 670 donors and added high-resolution HLA genotyping to investigate patterns of TCR occurrence. In the later analysis, no new phenotypic data were used to find candidate immune exposures; instead, reliance was placed on TCR beta sequences and their occurrence across donors. An earlier analysis of several hundred of the donors used high-throughput TCR beta sequencing to judge whether each TCR beta V gene segment behaved as functional or pseudogenic. Alongside the repertoire data, information on donor age, sex, ethnicity and CMV serostatus was compiled. In a later genetic analysis, genome-wide SNP genotypes for about 55% of the roughly 700 donors were used, and that subset was treated as a discovery cohort. All discovery cohort repertoires had been generated on a single sequencing platform. Both class I and class II loci were covered by HLA typing, at four-digit resolution. The number of donors typed differed by locus, with 629-630 for A, B, C, DRB1 and DQB1, 522 for DQA1, 600 to 610 for DPA1, and roughly 450 for DPB1. Because of strong linkage in the cohort, 5 or 6 DR-DQ haplotypes were treated as single units for association and clustering. Among about 400 genotyped donors of the cohort, an average of about 220,000 unique TCR beta nucleotide sequences was sequenced per donor, of which roughly 17% were non-productive.

Libraries were prepared through the immunoSEQ multiplex PCR assay. For the multiplex PCR, a mixture combining 60 forward primers for TCR Vbeta segments and 13 reverse primers for TCR Jbeta segments was used. The CDR3 region of rearranged TCR beta genes was amplified from genomic DNA by a multiplex PCR assay. The Illumina HiSeq System was used to sequence the amplified TCR beta libraries as 87-base-pair reads. Per the source publication's procedure: A later analysis counted some 74 million unique TCR beta chains across the 666 repertoires, and 10 million to 11 million of these chains were shared by at least two donors. A nearest-neighbor algorithm error-corrected the raw reads and collapsed the reads into unique sequences, merging closely related sequences to remove PCR and sequencing errors. V, D and J gene segments were assigned by aligning CDR3 sequences to IMGT reference sequences. For a sequence to be retained, a match of at least six nucleotides was required to both a V gene segment and a J gene segment. A rearrangement counted as productive if the CDR3 had no stop codons and remained in frame with V and J, and every other rearrangement counted as non-productive. Following IMGT convention, CDR3 was defined as the stretch from the second conserved V-encoded cysteine up to the conserved J-encoded phenylalanine. The earlier analysis of roughly 590 of the donors excluded any sequence lacking an unambiguous match to a single V gene segment. An earlier analysis of 500 to 700 of the donors classified V segments as functional when productive rearrangements were above 56.7% and as segregating when the standard deviation between donors was above 5%. To diagnose cytomegalovirus status from the catalog of TCR beta chain sequences, a statistical classification framework was built. A later analysis assigned V and J genes by comparing TCR nucleotide sequences with IMGT/GENE-DB human TR gene sequences. In a later analysis, CDR3 sequences and most-parsimonious VDJ recombination scenarios were assigned using the TCRdist pipeline. In a later analysis, each TCR beta chain was defined by its CDR3 amino acid sequence together with its V-gene family, and reads without a unique V-gene family were excluded. A later analysis removed several hundred highly shared, low-generation-probability nucleotide sequences to deal with suspected cross-contamination and a sequencing artifact. In a later analysis, a clonal expansion index for each public chain was calculated from normalized within-repertoire ranks of inferred template counts. A later analysis computed generation probabilities with a VDJ recombination model fitted to out-of-frame rearrangements, and checked the results against IGoR. In a later analysis, hypergeometric tests were used to score TCR-TCR, TCR-HLA and TCR-CMV co-occurrence, with a repertoire-size bias correction applied to TCR pairs. A later analysis estimated false discovery rates by permuting HLA or CMV assignments 20 times. In a later analysis, co-occurring TCRs were grouped using DBSCAN, with TCRdist sequence similarity added in when clustering inside HLA-allele-positive subsets. For co-occurrence clustering, repertoires with fewer than 30,000 or more than 120,000 public chains were excluded, along with roughly 5 repertoires with anomalous nucleotide sharing. Sourced from immuneACCESS, this table was stored by TCRdb with only in-frame sequences that have V and J called. A share of the clones is absent; for the studies checked, an unresolved V gene accounts for under half, and the remainder has no known explanation. The V and J calls and clone size are taken from that table; D and trimming were inferred from the DNA. This sample gives more than 85,000 clones in total; over 70% of them show up just once. The ten largest clones add up to roughly 5% of the sample.

V is trimmed back by 5 bases and J by 4 bases, and the junction contains 5 bases that no gene match accounts for. CDR1 and CDR2, per the germline V gene (reference sequence), are SGHNT and YYREEE. The CDR3 spans 15 residues, from the cysteine through the phenylalanine. Only CDR3 DNA remains: 45 bases, in frame from the first base. Notes on this clone: Its recognized antigen is unknown. No clone much larger than this one lies a single base away; base qualities are absent.

What the authors observed across the whole study: A further reported finding was that TCR beta sequences accurately predicted the HLA-A and HLA-B alleles for most subjects in the first cohort. In a later analysis, some 17,000 TCR beta sequences were associated with specific HLA alleles at a false discovery rate of 0.05. The sequencing pipeline was judged likely to have produced a cluster of highly shared sequence variants as a technical artifact. A later analysis found that most CMV-associated TCR beta chains appeared HLA-restricted, with HLA associations seemingly driven largely by CMV exposure. The earlier analysis of some 560 of the donors excluded about 16 rarely observed V segments, including chromosome 9 orphons, because counts were too low. Across donors, most TCR sequences were observed very rarely, whereas some public TCRs were present in many individuals. In a later genetic analysis, a missense DCLRE1C variant was associated with V-gene and J-gene trimming of TCR beta chains, and the association was replicated in an independent cohort. In a later analysis, HLA-associated TCR beta chains showed more clonal expansion and lower generation probabilities than non-associated chains that were equally common. CMV serostatus was the only immune exposure information available for the cohort. According to a later analysis, parvovirus B19, influenza, CMV and Epstein-Barr virus appeared linked to several top co-occurrence clusters. In a later analysis, TCR association rates were found to vary across HLA loci, with the most associated TCRs seen for DRB1 alleles and the fewest for HLA-C alleles. In vitro tests confirmed that a few of the cytomegalovirus-associated TCR beta chains recognize cytomegalovirus antigens. Because some donors lacked HLA typing at each locus, the association tests relied only on the typed subset. The study gave a list of some 150 TCR beta chains associated with cytomegalovirus. This cohort had only TCR beta chains sequenced, and the lack of alpha or paired-chain data limited which features could be detected. Presence/absence analyses assumed roughly uniform sequencing depth across donors, an assumption that may not hold. According to the authors, the approach could potentially be generalized to other disease states and immunological phenotypes. Compared with the approximately 600-donor mean, donors in an Asian-associated ancestry cluster had fewer N-insertions in productive TCRs, according to a later genetic analysis. In both the original and validation cohorts, the classifier was reported to diagnose cytomegalovirus status with high specificity and sensitivity. Some IMGT-functional V segments, including TRBV6-2 and TRBV6-3, could not be distinguished by the 87-base-pair reads and were therefore excluded. Linkage disequilibrium might explain the correlated functional status among segregating V segments, but an unknown experimental factor could not be ruled out. Broadly in line with IMGT annotations, most TCR beta V segments showed up in productive rearrangements about 87% or about 30% of the time in an earlier analysis of around 600 of the donors. When HLA alleles, especially DR and DQ, strongly co-occurred, TCR associations were difficult to assign to individual alleles.

In total, roughly 710 healthy bone marrow donors made up the cohort. All cohort members were sampled while nominally healthy, although unrecorded immune exposures were likely present. The donor tested CMV seronegative and was one of the 352 seronegative cohort members. Every donor gave a peripheral blood sample, and the peripheral blood mononuclear cells from that sample were used for TCR beta sequencing. The Qiagen DNeasy Blood Extraction Kit was used to extract genomic DNA from the blood cell samples. Specimen: PBMCs. The V gene is TRBV5-4 and the J gene is TRBJ1-4, with 10 middle bases fitting TRBD1. The clonotype originates from a male donor in good health and CMV-seronegative. The DNA sequence is given as TGTGCCAGCAGTTTAGACAGGGGGCATAATGAAAAACTGTTTTTT. It is translated as CASSLDRGHNEKLFF. Supplemented by the reference TRBV5-4 and TRBJ1-4 proteins around the CDR3, the complete variable domain is ETGVTQSPTHLIKTRGQQVTLRCSSQSGHNTVSWYQQALGQGPQFIFQYYREEENGRGNFPPRFSGLQFPNYSSELNVNALELDDSALYLCASSLDRGHNEKLFFGSGTQLSVL.